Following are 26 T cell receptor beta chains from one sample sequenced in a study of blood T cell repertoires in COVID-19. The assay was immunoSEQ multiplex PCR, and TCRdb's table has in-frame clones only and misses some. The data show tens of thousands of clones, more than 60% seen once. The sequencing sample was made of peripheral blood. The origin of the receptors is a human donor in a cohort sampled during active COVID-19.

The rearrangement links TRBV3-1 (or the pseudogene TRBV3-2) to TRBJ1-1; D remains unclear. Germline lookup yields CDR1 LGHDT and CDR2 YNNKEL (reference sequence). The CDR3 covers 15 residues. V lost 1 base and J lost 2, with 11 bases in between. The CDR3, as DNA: TGTGCCAGCAGCCAAGGTCTCCTACCTAACACTGAAGCTTTCTTT. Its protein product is CASSQGLLPNTEAFF.

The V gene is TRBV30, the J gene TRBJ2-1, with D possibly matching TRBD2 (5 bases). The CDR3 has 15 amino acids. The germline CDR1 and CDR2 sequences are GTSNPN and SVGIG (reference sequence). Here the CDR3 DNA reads TGTGCGCTAAAAAGCGGTTCTATCTCCTACAATGAGCAGTTCTTC. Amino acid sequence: CALKSGSISYNEQFF.

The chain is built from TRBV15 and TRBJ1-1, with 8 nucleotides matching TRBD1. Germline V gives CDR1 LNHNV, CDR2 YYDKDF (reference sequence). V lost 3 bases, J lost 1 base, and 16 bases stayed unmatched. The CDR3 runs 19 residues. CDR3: CATSSGQGRIRVGNTEAFF. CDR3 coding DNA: TGTGCCACCAGCAGTGGACAGGGACGAATACGGGTGGGGAACACTGAAGCTTTCTTT.

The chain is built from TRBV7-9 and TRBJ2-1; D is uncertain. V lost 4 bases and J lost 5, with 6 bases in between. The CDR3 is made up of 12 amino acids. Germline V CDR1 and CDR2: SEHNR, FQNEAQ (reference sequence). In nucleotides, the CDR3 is TGTGCCAGCAGCTCTCAGAACAATGAGCAGTTCTTC. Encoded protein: CASSSQNNEQFF. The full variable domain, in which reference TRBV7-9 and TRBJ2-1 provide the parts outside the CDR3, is DTGVSQNPRHKITKRGQNVTFRCDPISEHNRLYWYRQTLGQGPEFLTYFQNEAQLEKSRLLSDRFSAERPKGSFSTLEIQRTEQGDSAMYLCASSSQNNEQFFGPGTRLTVL.

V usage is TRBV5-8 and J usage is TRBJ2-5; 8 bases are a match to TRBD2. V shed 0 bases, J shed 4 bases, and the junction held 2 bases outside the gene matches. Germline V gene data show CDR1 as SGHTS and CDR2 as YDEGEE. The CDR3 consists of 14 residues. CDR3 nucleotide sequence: TGTGCCAGCAGCTTGGTGCTAGCGGGAGAGACCCAGTACTTC. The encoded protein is CASSLVLAGETQYF.

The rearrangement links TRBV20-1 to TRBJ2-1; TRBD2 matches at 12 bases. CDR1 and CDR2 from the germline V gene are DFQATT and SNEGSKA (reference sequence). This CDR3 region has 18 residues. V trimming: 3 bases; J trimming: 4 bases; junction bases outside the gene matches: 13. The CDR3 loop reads CSASGLAGGPRIYNEQFF. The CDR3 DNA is TGCAGTGCTAGTGGGCTAGCGGGAGGGCCTCGGATTTACAATGAGCAGTTCTTC.

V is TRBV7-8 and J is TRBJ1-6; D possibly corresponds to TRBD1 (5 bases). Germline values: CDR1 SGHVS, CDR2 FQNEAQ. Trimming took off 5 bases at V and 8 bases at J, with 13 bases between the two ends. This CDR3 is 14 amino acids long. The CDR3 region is CASSPTGGDSPLHF. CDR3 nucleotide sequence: TGTGCCAGCAGCCCCACGGGGGGGGATTCACCCCTCCACTTT.

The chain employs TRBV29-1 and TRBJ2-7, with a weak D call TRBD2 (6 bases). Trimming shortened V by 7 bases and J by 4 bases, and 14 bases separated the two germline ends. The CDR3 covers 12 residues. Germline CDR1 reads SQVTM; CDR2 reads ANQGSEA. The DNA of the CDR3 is TGCAGCGCGGCAGAGGCGGGGTACGAGCAGTACTTC. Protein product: CSAAEAGYEQYF.

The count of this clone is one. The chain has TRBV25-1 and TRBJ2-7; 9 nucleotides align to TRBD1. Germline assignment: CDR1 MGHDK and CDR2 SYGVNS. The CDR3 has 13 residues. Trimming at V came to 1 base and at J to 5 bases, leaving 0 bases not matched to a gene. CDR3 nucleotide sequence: TGTGCCAGCAGTGAATGGGACAGGGACGAGCAGTACTTC. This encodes CASSEWDRDEQYF.

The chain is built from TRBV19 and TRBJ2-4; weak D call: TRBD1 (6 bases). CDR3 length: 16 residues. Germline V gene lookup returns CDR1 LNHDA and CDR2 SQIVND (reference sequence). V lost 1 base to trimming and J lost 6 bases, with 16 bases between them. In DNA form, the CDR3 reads TGTGCCAGTAGTATAGCGAGTGGGACAAGGAGAAACATTCAGTACTTC. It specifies CASSIASGTRRNIQYF.

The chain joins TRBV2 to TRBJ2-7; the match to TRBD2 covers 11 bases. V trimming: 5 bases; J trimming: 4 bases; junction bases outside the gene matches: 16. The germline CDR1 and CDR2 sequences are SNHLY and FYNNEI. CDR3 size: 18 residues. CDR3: CASSQLAGARGAAYEQYF. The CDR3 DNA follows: TGTGCCAGCAGTCAACTAGCGGGGGCAAGAGGAGCCGCGTACGAGCAGTACTTC.

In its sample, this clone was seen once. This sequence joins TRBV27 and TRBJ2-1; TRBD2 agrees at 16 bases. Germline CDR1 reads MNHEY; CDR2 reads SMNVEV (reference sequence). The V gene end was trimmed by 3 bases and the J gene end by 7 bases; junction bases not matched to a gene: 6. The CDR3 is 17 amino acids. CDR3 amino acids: CASSLGLAGGPLNEQFF. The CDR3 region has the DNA TGTGCCAGCAGTTTGGGACTAGCGGGAGGGCCGTTGAATGAGCAGTTCTTC.

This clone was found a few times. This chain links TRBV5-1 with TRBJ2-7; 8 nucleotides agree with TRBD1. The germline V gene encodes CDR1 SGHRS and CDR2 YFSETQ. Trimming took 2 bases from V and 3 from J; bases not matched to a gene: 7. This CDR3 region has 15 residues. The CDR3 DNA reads TGCGCCAGCAGCTTTCCAGACAGGGGAGGCTACGAGCAGTACTTC. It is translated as CASSFPDRGGYEQYF.

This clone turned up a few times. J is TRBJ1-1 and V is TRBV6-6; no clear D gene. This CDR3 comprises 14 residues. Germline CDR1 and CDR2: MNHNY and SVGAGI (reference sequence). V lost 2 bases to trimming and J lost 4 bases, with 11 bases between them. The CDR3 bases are TGTGCCAGCAGTTACACCCCCGGAGGCACTGAAGCTTTCTTT. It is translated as CASSYTPGGTEAFF.

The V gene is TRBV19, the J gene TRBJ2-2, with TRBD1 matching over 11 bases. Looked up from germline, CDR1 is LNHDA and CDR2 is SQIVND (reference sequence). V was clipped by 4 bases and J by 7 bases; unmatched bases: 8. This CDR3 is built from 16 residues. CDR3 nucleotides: TGTGCCAGTAGTAAAACGGACAGGGGGCCGCACGGGGAGCTGTTTTTT. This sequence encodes CASSKTDRGPHGELFF. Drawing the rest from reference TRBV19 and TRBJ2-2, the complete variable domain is DGGITQSPKYLFRKEGQNVTLSCEQNLNHDAMYWYRQDPGQGLRLIYYSQIVNDFQKGDIAEGYSVSREKKESFPLTVTSAQKNPTAFYLCASSKTDRGPHGELFFGEGSRLTVL.

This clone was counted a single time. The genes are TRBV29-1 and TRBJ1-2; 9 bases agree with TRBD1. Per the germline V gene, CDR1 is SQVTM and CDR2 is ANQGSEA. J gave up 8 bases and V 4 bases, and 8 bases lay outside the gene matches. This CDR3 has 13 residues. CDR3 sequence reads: CSVVGQGNWGYTF. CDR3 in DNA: TGCAGCGTTGTAGGACAGGGGAATTGGGGCTACACCTTC. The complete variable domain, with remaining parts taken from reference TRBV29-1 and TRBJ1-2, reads SAVISQKPSRDICQRGTSLTIQCQVDSQVTMMFWYRQQPGQSLTLIATANQGSEATYESGFVIDKFPISRPNLTFSTLTVSNMSPEDSSIYLCSVVGQGNWGYTFGSGTRLTVV.

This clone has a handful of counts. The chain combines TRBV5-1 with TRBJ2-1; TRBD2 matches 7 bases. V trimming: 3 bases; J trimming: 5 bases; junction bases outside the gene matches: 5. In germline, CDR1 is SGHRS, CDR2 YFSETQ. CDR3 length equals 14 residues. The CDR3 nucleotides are TGCGCCAGCAGCTGGCCCCTAGCGGACAATGAGCAGTTCTTC. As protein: CASSWPLADNEQFF.

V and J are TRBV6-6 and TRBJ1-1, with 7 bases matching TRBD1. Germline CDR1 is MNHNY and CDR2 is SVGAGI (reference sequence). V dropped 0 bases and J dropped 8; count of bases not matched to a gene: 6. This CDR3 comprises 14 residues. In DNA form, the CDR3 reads TGTGCCAGCAGTTACTCTGGGACAGCAAGAGAAGCTTTCTTT. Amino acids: CASSYSGTAREAFF.

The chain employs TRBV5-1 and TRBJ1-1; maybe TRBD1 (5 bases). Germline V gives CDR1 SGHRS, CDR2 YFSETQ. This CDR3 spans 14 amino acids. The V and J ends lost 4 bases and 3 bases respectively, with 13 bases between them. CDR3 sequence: CASSNPGGDTEAFF. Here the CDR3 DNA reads TGCGCCAGCAGCAACCCGGGGGGGGACACTGAAGCTTTCTTT.

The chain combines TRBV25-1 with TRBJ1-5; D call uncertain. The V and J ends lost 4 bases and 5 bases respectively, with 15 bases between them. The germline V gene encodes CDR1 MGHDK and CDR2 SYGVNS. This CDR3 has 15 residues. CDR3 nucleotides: TGTGCCAGCAGTGTGAGGGATCCCGGACATCAGCCCCAGCATTTT. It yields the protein CASSVRDPGHQPQHF.

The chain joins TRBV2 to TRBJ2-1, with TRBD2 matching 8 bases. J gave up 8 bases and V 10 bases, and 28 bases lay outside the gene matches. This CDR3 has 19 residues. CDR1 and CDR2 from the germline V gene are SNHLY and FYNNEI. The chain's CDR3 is CATRTRAVGPWTSNDEQFF. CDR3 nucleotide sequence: TGTGCCACCCGGACCCGGGCAGTGGGGCCTTGGACTAGCAATGATGAGCAGTTCTTC.

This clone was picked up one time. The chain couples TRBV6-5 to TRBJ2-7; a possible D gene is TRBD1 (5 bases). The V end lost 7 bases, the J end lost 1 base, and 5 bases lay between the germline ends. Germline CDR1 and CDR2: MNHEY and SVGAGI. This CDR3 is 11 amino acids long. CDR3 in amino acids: CASTGSYEQYF. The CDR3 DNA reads TGTGCCAGCACAGGGTCCTACGAGCAGTACTTC.

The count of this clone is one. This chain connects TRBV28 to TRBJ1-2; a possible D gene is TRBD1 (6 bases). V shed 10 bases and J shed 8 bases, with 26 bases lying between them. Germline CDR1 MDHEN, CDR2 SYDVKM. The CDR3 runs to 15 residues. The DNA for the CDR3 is TGTGCCATCTTGGGTGGGCGCTCCGTCGGACAGGGCTACACCTTC. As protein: CAILGGRSVGQGYTF.

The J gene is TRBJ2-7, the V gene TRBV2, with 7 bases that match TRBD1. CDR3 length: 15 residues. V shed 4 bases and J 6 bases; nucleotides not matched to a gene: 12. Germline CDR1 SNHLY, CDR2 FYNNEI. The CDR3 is CASSATTGMPGEQYF. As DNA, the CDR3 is TGTGCCAGCAGTGCTACGACAGGGATGCCTGGCGAGCAGTACTTC. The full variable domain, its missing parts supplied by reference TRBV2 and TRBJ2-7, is EPEVTQTPSHQVTQMGQEVILRCVPISNHLYFYWYRQILGQKVEFLVSFYNNEISEKSEIFDDQFSVERPDGSNFTLKIRSTKLEDSAMYFCASSATTGMPGEQYFGPGTRLTVT.

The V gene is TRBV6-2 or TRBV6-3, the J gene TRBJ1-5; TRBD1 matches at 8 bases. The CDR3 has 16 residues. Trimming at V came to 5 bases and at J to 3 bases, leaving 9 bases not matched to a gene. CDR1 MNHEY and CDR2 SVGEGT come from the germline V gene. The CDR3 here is CASSRPGQADNQPQHF. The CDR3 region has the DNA TGTGCCAGCAGTCGACCGGGACAGGCCGACAATCAGCCCCAGCATTTT.

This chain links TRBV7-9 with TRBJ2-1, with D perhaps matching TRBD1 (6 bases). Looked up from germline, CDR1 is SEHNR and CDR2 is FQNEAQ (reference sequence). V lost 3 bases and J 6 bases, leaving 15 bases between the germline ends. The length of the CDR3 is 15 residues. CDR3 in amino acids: CASSFGGTLSNEQFF. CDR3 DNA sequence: TGTGCCAGCAGCTTTGGGGGCACCCTTTCCAATGAGCAGTTCTTC.